This T cell receptor (beta chain) is from a study of cytomegalovirus exposure and HLA in healthy donors. Broader study findings: Accounts indicate the classifier identified cytomegalovirus status with strong specificity and sensitivity.

The PCR employed 60 Vbeta primers together with 13 Jbeta primers. Here immunoSEQ multiplex PCR was the method, and the copy in TCRdb shows in-frame clones only, minus some. The table has approximately 160,000 clones, over 80% seen once. V lost 6 bases to trimming and J lost 4 bases; unmatched junction nucleotides: 7. The CDR3 is 15 amino acids. Germline V lookup: CDR1 SNHLY, CDR2 FYNNEI. The count of this clone is one. Its antigen remains unidentified. V and J are TRBV2 and TRBJ2-1; 9 nucleotides align to TRBD2. The clonotype originates from a human donor in good health. Sequenced: PBMCs. DNA for the CDR3: TGTGCCAGCAGCCTCTCGCGGGGGGGGTACAATGAGCAGTTCTTC. This translates into CASSLSRGGYNEQFF.